A selection of T cell receptor beta chains follows, all from one sample in a study of cytomegalovirus exposure and HLA in healthy donors. Profiling relied on immunoSEQ multiplex PCR, and the TCRdb table lists in-frame clones only, not all of them. The table records over 110,000 clones, about 84% of them present only once. The sample taken for sequencing was PBMCs. The receptor source for this set is a woman between 40 and 50 years old in good health and CMV-seropositive. The CDR3 runs from the conserved cysteine through the conserved F or W. D genes are given only for firm matches. Rows give clone size only sometimes, using once, few, many, or a class for an expanded clone.

v_call,clone_size,d_call,j_call,cdr3_nt,cdr3_aa
TRBV5-1,few,-,TRBJ2-3,TGCGCCAGCAGCTCGGGGACTAGCACAGATACGCAGTATTTT,CASSSGTSTDTQYF
TRBV5-5,-,-,TRBJ2-7,TGTGCCAGCAGCTTGGATACTAGCCAATCCTACGAGCAGTACTTC,CASSLDTSQSYEQYF
TRBV7-9,-,TRBD2,TRBJ2-1,TGTGCCAGCAGCTTAGCGGCGGGAGGCTTGGGGTTCTTC,CASSLAAGGLGFF
TRBV5-1,-,-,TRBJ2-5,TGCGCCAGCAGCATCCAACAGGGTTTGAGAGAGACCCAGTACTTC,CASSIQQGLRETQYF
TRBV10-3,-,-,TRBJ2-7,TGTGCCATCAGTGACGCGAGGCAGGGTTACTACGAGCAGTACTTC,CAISDARQGYYEQYF
TRBV5-1,-,-,TRBJ1-3,TGCGCCAGCAGCCCGCTAATCGCGGGGGGCTCTGGAAACACCATATATTTT,CASSPLIAGGSGNTIYF
TRBV7-9,-,TRBD1,TRBJ1-2,TGTTCCAGCAGCCCGGGGGACAGAAACTATGGCTACACCTTC,CSSSPGDRNYGYTF
TRBV5-1,-,-,TRBJ1-3,TGCGCCAGCAGCTTGACCTCAGGGCATGGAAACACCATATATTTT,CASSLTSGHGNTIYF
TRBV13,-,TRBD1,TRBJ2-5,TGTGCCAGCAGCTTAGGGATACAGGGGGCGAGAGAGACCCAGTACTTC,CASSLGIQGARETQYF
TRBV2,-,-,TRBJ2-5,TGTGCCAACGGGGTACTCCAAGAGACCCAGTACTTC,CANGVLQETQYF
TRBV30,few,-,TRBJ1-1,TGTGCCTGGGAGCAGGCCTTGAACACTGAAGCTTTCTTT,CAWEQALNTEAFF
TRBV2,-,-,TRBJ1-1,TGTGCCAGCAGCCTTGACACCCCCATGAACACTGAAGCTTTCTTT,CASSLDTPMNTEAFF
TRBV5-1,-,TRBD2,TRBJ2-7,TGCGCCAGCAGCTTTGGACTAGCGGACTCCTACGAGCAGTACTTC,CASSFGLADSYEQYF
TRBV6-6,-,TRBD1,TRBJ2-7,TGTGCCAGCAGATCCGGGACAGCCTACGAGCAGTACTTC,CASRSGTAYEQYF
TRBV29-1,few,-,TRBJ1-4,TGCAGCGTTGAAGATACGGGTGGCGATGAAAAACTGTTTTTT,CSVEDTGGDEKLFF
TRBV6-1,-,TRBD2,TRBJ2-2,TGTGCCAGCAGCGGGAGGGCCGGGGGCACCGGGGAGCTGTTTTTT,CASSGRAGGTGELFF
TRBV2,-,TRBD2,TRBJ2-5,TGTGCCAGCAGCCCAATGGGGGCGGGGGGGACCCAGTACTTC,CASSPMGAGGTQYF
TRBV7-2,-,TRBD2,TRBJ2-3,TGTGCCAGCAGCTCTGGGGGGGGTACGCAGTATTTT,CASSSGGGTQYF
TRBV5-4,-,TRBD2,TRBJ2-3,TGTGCCAGCAGCTTGGGTTCGGGAGGCGGTGGCACAGATACGCAGTATTTT,CASSLGSGGGGTDTQYF
TRBV29-1,-,TRBD2,TRBJ2-3,TGCAGCGTTGAAGATCGCGGAGCGGGATCTAGCACAGATACGCAGTATTTT,CSVEDRGAGSSTDTQYF
TRBV2,-,-,TRBJ2-7,TGTGCCAGCAGTGAAGCGGGGCTGGGCTCCTACGAGCAGTACTTC,CASSEAGLGSYEQYF
TRBV10-3,-,-,TRBJ2-1,TGTGCCATCAGTGAGGATAGCTCCTACAATGAGCAGTTCTTC,CAISEDSSYNEQFF
TRBV5-4,-,TRBD1,TRBJ1-3,TGTGCCAGCAGCTTGTGGACAGGGGGCCTCAACTCTGGAAACACCATATATTTT,CASSLWTGGLNSGNTIYF
TRBV6-6,-,-,TRBJ1-1,TGTGCCAGCAGTTGGGGACAGAACACTGAAGCTTTCTTT,CASSWGQNTEAFF
TRBV10-3,few,TRBD2,TRBJ2-1,TGTGCCACCGCCGGGACTAGCGGGAGGGGGGACGGCAATGAGCAGTTCTTC,CATAGTSGRGDGNEQFF
TRBV4-1,few,-,TRBJ2-7,TGCGCCAGCAGCCCCTTCAGTCCCTCTGAGCAGTACTTC,CASSPFSPSEQYF
TRBV30,-,TRBD2,TRBJ2-2,TGTGCCTGGAGTAGACCTCGGACTAGCGGGAGCTACGGCACCGGGGAGCTGTTTTTT,CAWSRPRTSGSYGTGELFF
TRBV30,-,TRBD2,TRBJ2-1,TGTGCCTGGCATAATGCAGGGTGGACTAGCAGGTACAATGAGCAGTTCTTC,CAWHNAGWTSRYNEQFF
TRBV19,-,-,TRBJ2-2,TGTGCCAGTAGGCCTACCCAGAACACCGGGGAGCTGTTTTTT,CASRPTQNTGELFF
TRBV29-1,-,TRBD2,TRBJ2-5,TGCAGCGGGCGGGAGGCGTACCAAGAGACCCAGTACTTC,CSGREAYQETQYF
TRBV6-5,-,-,TRBJ1-2,TGTGCCAGCAGTGCCCAACCGACAGGACACTATGGCTACACCTTC,CASSAQPTGHYGYTF
TRBV19,-,TRBD1,TRBJ1-1,TGTGCCAGTAGTAACTACAGGGGAAGCACTGAAGCTTTCTTT,CASSNYRGSTEAFF
TRBV18,-,TRBD1,TRBJ1-4,TGTGCCAGCTCACCACCGGGACAGCCAAATGAAAAACTGTTTTTT,CASSPPGQPNEKLFF
TRBV7-9,few,TRBD1,TRBJ2-6,TGTGCCAGCAGCCAAGGACAGGGGGTCTCTGGGGCCAACGTCCTGACTTTC,CASSQGQGVSGANVLTF
TRBV19,-,-,TRBJ2-3,TGTGCCAGTAGTATAGGCGGTGCGGGAGATACGCAGTATTTT,CASSIGGAGDTQYF